This T cell receptor beta chain was recorded in a study of cytomegalovirus exposure and HLA in healthy donors. Broader study findings: Later examination showed HLA-associated TCR beta chains had greater clonal expansion than equally common others. Highly shared sequence variants in one cluster were likely a sequencing artifact. For cytomegalovirus status, the classifier reportedly gave diagnoses with high specificity and sensitivity.

All donors participated as healthy donors of bone marrow. With regard to this clone: The antigen is unknown. Other DNA sequences of this sample code for an identical CDR3.

V was pared by 0 bases and J by 5 bases, with 10 bases between. The CDR3 loop spans 13 amino acids. Germline V CDR1 and CDR2: GTSNPN, SVGIG (reference sequence). The PCR had 60 Vbeta and 13 Jbeta primers. Clones were read by immunoSEQ multiplex PCR, and TCRdb kept only the in-frame ones, dropping some. The profile shows about 190,000 clones, over 70% of them singletons. The source material was PBMCs. This chain uses TRBV30 with TRBJ1-1, with D unresolved. This clonotype originated in a man aged 35 to 55 in good health and CMV-seropositive. CDR3 sequence (DNA): TGTGCCTGGAGTGTACGAGGTGGAACTGAAGCTTTCTTT. It codes for CAWSVRGGTEAFF.